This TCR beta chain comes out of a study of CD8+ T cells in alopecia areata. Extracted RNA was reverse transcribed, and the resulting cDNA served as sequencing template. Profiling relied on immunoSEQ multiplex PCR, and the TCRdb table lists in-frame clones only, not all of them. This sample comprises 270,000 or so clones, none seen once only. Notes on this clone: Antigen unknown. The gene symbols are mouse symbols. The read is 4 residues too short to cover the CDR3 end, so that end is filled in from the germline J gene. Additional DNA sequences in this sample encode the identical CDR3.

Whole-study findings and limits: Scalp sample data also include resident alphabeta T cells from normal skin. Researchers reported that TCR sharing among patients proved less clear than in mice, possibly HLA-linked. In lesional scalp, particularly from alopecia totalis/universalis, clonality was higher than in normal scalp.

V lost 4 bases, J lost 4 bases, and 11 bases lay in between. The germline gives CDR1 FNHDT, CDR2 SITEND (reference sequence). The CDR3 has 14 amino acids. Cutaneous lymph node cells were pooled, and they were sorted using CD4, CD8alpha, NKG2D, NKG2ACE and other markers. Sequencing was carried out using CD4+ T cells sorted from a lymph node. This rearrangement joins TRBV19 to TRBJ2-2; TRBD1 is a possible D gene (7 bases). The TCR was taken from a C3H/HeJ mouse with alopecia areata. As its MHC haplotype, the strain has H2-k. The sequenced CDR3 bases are TGTGCCAGCAGTCCCCAGGGGGGCACCGGG. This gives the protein CASSPQGGTG. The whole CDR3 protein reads CASSPQGGTGQLYF.